These 25 T cell receptor beta chains were sequenced from one sample in a study of blood T cells in healthy people across ages. Together with a sample-barcoded 5' primer, a J-beta primer mix was included in a second PCR lasting roughly 6 to 12 cycles. TCRdb independently ran MiXCR on the 5' RACE reads; one entry per CDR3 protein. The table lists 600,000 to 1,000,000 distinct CDR3 sequences, around a quarter of them singletons. These data also formed part of another study, on T cells of mothers and their children.

Sequences were obtained from blood. Receptors originate from a boy younger than 18 in good health.

This chain links TRBV20-1 with TRBJ1-3; D not certain. Trimming cost V 6 bases and J 0 bases, with 12 bases left between them. This CDR3 has 14 residues. Germline CDR1 and CDR2: DFQATT and SNEGSKA (reference sequence). This CDR3 is CSAQTGLSGNTIYF. The CDR3 region has the DNA TGCAGTGCACAGACCGGGCTCTCTGGAAACACCATATATTTT.

This chain links TRBV5-6 with TRBJ1-5, with 9 nucleotides matching TRBD1. V was pared by 3 bases and J by 6 bases, with 13 bases of the junction left unmatched. The germline V gene encodes CDR1 SGHDT and CDR2 YYEEEE. The CDR3 consists of 17 residues. CDR3 amino acids: CASSSYSQGAYSQPQHF. The CDR3 DNA reads TGTGCCAGCAGCTCCTACTCACAGGGGGCTTATAGTCAGCCCCAGCATTTT.

This clonotype has just a few counts. V and J are TRBV20-1 and TRBJ2-5; 7 bases are shared with TRBD1. The assigned J gene may be wrong: the sequence end matches TRBJ2-7 better. Per germline, CDR1 DFQATT and CDR2 SNEGSKA (reference sequence). CDR3 length: 13 amino acids. As DNA, the CDR3 is TGCAGTGCGCTAGACAGGGCCTCCTACGAGCAGTACTTC. Translation gives CSALDRASYEQYF.

The chain combines TRBV20-1 with TRBJ2-1; 14 bases align to TRBD2. This CDR3 has 18 amino acids. The germline gives CDR1 DFQATT, CDR2 SNEGSKA (reference sequence). Losses at the gene ends were 3 bases for V and 8 bases for J; bases not matched to a gene: 15. Here the CDR3 reads CSARIGWGTSGSWDEQFF. The CDR3 coding sequence is TGCAGTGCTAGGATCGGGTGGGGGACTAGCGGGAGTTGGGATGAGCAGTTCTTC.

This clonotype occurred a few times. The V gene is TRBV7-2, the J gene TRBJ2-3; the match to TRBD2 covers 8 bases. V shed 5 bases and J 6 bases; nucleotides not matched to a gene: 13. The germline V gene encodes CDR1 SGHTA and CDR2 FQGNSA. There are 16 residues in the CDR3. For the CDR3, the DNA is TGTGCCAGCAGCCAATCTCTGCTCGGGGGGGAGGATACGCAGTATTTT. This codes for CASSQSLLGGEDTQYF.

This clonotype was detected a few times. The chain employs TRBV20-1 and TRBJ1-5; tentative D call: TRBD1 (5 bases). Trimming pared 1 base from V and 6 bases from J, leaving 16 bases between. Per germline, CDR1 DFQATT and CDR2 SNEGSKA (reference sequence). There are 15 residues in the CDR3. CDR3 sequence: CSARGAGTVSQPQHF. CDR3 DNA sequence: TGCAGTGCTAGAGGGGCCGGGACCGTAAGTCAGCCCCAGCATTTT.

As to this clonotype: This sequence may be a read error, since a much larger clone differs from it by one base. The chain combines TRBV6-2 or TRBV6-3 with TRBJ2-7; no definite D call. The V gene's germline CDR1 is MNHEY and CDR2 SVGEGT. This CDR3 spans 12 amino acids. V was trimmed by 2 bases and J by 5 bases, leaving 7 bases between them. CDR3 loop: CASSYGIHEQYF. The CDR3 nucleotides are TGTGCCAGCAGTTACGGGATCCACGAGCAGTACTTC.

This clonotype was detected a few times. The chain carries TRBV18 and TRBJ2-3, with D hard to call. V lost 3 bases and J 2 bases, leaving 12 bases between the germline ends. Per germline, CDR1 KGHSH and CDR2 LQKENI. The CDR3 has 15 residues. CDR3 nucleotides: TGTGCCAGCTCACCCCCGATCCGGACCACAGATACGCAGTATTTT. It is translated as CASSPPIRTTDTQYF.

The V and J genes are TRBV3-1 and TRBJ2-1; a possible D gene is TRBD1 (6 bases). Germline V gives CDR1 LGHDT, CDR2 YNNKEL (reference sequence). The V end was cut by 7 bases, the J end by 4 bases, with 20 bases between. This CDR3 region has 16 residues. CDR3 DNA sequence: TGTGCCAGCACCTACGTCTCTGGGGGCCGTTACAATGAGCAGTTCTTC. It is translated as CASTYVSGGRYNEQFF.

The chain carries TRBV28 and TRBJ2-2, with D maybe TRBD1 (6 bases). This CDR3 comprises 14 residues. V gave up 8 bases and J gave up 4 bases, with 14 bases separating them. CDR1 is MDHEN and CDR2 is SYDVKM in the germline V gene. The CDR3 DNA sequence: TGTGCCAGCTTAAACGACAGGATCACCGGGGAGCTGTTTTTT. Translation gives CASLNDRITGELFF.

This clonotype was found a few times. The chain joins TRBV28 to TRBJ1-1; D remains ambiguous. The CDR3 extends over 14 amino acids. The V end was cut by 7 bases, the J end by 1 base, with 13 bases between. The germline CDR1 and CDR2 sequences are MDHEN and SYDVKM. The CDR3 nucleotides read TGTGCCAGCACCACCTCGGGGAAGAACACTGAAGCTTTCTTT. This translates into CASTTSGKNTEAFF.

V is TRBV6-5 and J is TRBJ1-2; TRBD1 aligns across 8 bases. Germline assignment: CDR1 MNHEY and CDR2 SVGAGI. This CDR3 spans 15 amino acids. Trimming removed 0 bases from V and 8 bases from J; junction bases left unmatched: 8. This CDR3 reads CASSYSRTGIVGYTF. For the CDR3, the DNA is TGTGCCAGCAGTTACTCGCGGACAGGGATCGTAGGCTACACCTTC.

In nucleotides, the CDR3 is TGCGCCAGCAGTCCAACAGTTAACTCGAACACCGGGGAGCTGTTTTTT. Amino acids: CASSPTVNSNTGELFF. This sequence joins TRBV5-1 and TRBJ2-2; D is unresolved. The germline V and J ends were trimmed by 5 bases and 0 bases, with 14 bases remaining between them. Germline-derived CDR1 and CDR2 are SGHRS and YFSETQ. The CDR3 loop spans 16 amino acids.

This clonotype came up once. V and J are TRBV7-2 and TRBJ2-1; perhaps D is TRBD1 or TRBD2 (5 bases each). CDR1 is SGHTA, CDR2 FQGNSA, per germline. With 4 bases removed from V and 2 bases from J, the gap between germline ends came to 12 bases. CDR3 size: 15 residues. In DNA form, the CDR3 reads TGTGCCAGCAGCTCATTCGGGACGGCCTACAATGAGCAGTTCTTC. Amino acids: CASSSFGTAYNEQFF.

The V gene is TRBV29-1, the J gene TRBJ2-7; D unclear. The CDR3 loop spans 11 amino acids. The germline V gene encodes CDR1 SQVTM and CDR2 ANQGSEA. The CDR3 nucleotides are TGCAGTTATGCTACTGGTTACGAGCAGTACTTC. Its translation: CSYATGYEQYF.

The table lists this clonotype with a few counts. The CDR3: CSVAQSVTYEQYF. The CDR3 DNA reads as TGCAGCGTTGCTCAGTCAGTGACCTACGAGCAGTACTTC. The chain has TRBV29-1 and TRBJ2-7, with D uncertain. There are 13 residues in the CDR3. V gave up 4 bases and J gave up 2 bases, with 12 bases separating them. CDR1 is SQVTM and CDR2 is ANQGSEA in the germline V gene.

The V call is TRBV12-3 or TRBV12-4, the J call TRBJ2-5; D might be TRBD2 (6 bases). The DNA end is more similar to TRBJ2-1, so the J call may be wrong. CDR3 length: 14 amino acids. The CDR3 DNA reads TGTGCCAGCAGTTCAGGGTATTCGGGGGATGAGCAGTTCTTC. Protein product: CASSSGYSGDEQFF.

V gene TRBV20-1 combines with J gene TRBJ2-5; TRBD1 is a possible D gene (6 bases). Matching the DNA end better, TRBJ2-1 makes the J call doubtful. There are 11 residues in the CDR3. Germline lookup yields CDR1 DFQATT and CDR2 SNEGSKA (reference sequence). The CDR3 DNA reads TGCAGTGGGAGGACAGACGGTGAGCAGTTCTTC. Amino acid sequence: CSGRTDGEQFF.

The chain joins TRBV7-9 to TRBJ2-1, with D tentatively TRBD1 (5 bases). Germline V gene sequence: CDR1 SEHNR, CDR2 FQNEAQ (reference sequence). CDR3 length: 18 residues. Trimming took 2 bases from V and 0 from J, leaving 17 bases between them. The CDR3 DNA sequence: TGTGCCAGCAGCTTAAGTCCGCGGACACCTTCCTCCTACAATGAGCAGTTCTTC. Protein product: CASSLSPRTPSSYNEQFF.

This rearrangement joins TRBV24-1 to TRBJ2-5; D gene uncertain. Trimming took 0 bases from V and 5 from J, leaving 9 bases between them. Germline-derived CDR1 and CDR2 are KGHDR and SFDVKD. CDR3 size: 14 residues. The CDR3 is CATSDLLRGETQYF. CDR3 DNA sequence: TGTGCCACCAGTGATTTGCTCCGTGGGGAGACCCAGTACTTC.

On this clonotype itself: This may be a read error, as it is one base from a much larger clone. V and J are TRBV18 and TRBJ2-7; D assignment may be TRBD1 or TRBD2 (5 bases each). This CDR3 region has 12 residues. Germline lookup yields CDR1 KGHSH and CDR2 LQKENI. This CDR3 reads CANSDGGDEQYF. The CDR3 region has the DNA TGTGCCAACTCAGATGGGGGAGACGAGCAGTACTTC.

The gene calls are TRBV20-1 and TRBJ2-7, with TRBD1 matching 7 bases. Germline CDR1 is DFQATT and CDR2 is SNEGSKA (reference sequence). V gave up 2 bases and J gave up 3 bases; unmatched junction bases: 4. The CDR3 is made up of 13 amino acids. CDR3: CSARQRGHYEQYF. For the CDR3, the DNA is TGCAGTGCTAGACAAAGGGGGCACTACGAGCAGTACTTC.

This clonotype occurred many times. The chain employs TRBV20-1 and TRBJ1-5; D is unclear. Per germline, CDR1 DFQATT and CDR2 SNEGSKA (reference sequence). Trimming took off 2 bases at V and 4 bases at J, with 6 bases between the two ends. CDR3 size: 12 residues. CDR3 DNA: TGCAGTGCTAGATCTGGGAATCAGCCCCAGCATTTT. Translating gives CSARSGNQPQHF.

In this sample, this clonotype turned up a few times. The chain has TRBV14 and TRBJ2-5, with 10 nucleotides matching TRBD2. The closer fit of TRBJ2-7 to the DNA end suggests the J call may be wrong. Germline V gene sequence: CDR1 SGHDN, CDR2 FVKESK. The CDR3 loop spans 15 amino acids. The CDR3 loop is CASSQGLATFYEQYF. Written as DNA, the CDR3 is TGTGCCAGCAGCCAGGGACTAGCGACCTTCTACGAGCAGTACTTC.

The J gene is TRBJ2-3, the V gene TRBV2, with a tentative D call TRBD1 (6 bases). The ends were cut back, 3 bases at V and 3 bases at J, with 10 bases in the middle. The CDR3 spans 14 residues. Germline V gene lookup returns CDR1 SNHLY and CDR2 FYNNEI. The CDR3 coding sequence is TGTGCCAGCAGTGACAACAGGGCAACAGATACGCAGTATTTT. Its translation is CASSDNRATDTQYF. The full variable domain, with the rest looked up from reference TRBV2 and TRBJ2-3, is EPEVTQTPSHQVTQMGQEVILRCVPISNHLYFYWYRQILGQKVEFLVSFYNNEISEKSEIFDDQFSVERPDGSNFTLKIRSTKLEDSAMYFCASSDNRATDTQYFGPGTRLTVL.